The 6 T cell receptor beta chains in this list originate from one sample, sequenced in a study of T cells after posttransplantation cyclophosphamide. Sequencing used immunoSEQ multiplex PCR; TCRdb keeps in-frame clones, though not all of them. The sample contains thousands of clones, around 75% of which appear only once. A marrow graft followed busulfan-fludarabine conditioning, with cyclophosphamide on days +3 and +4. The input for sequencing was PBMCs, taken after allogeneic stem cell transplant with posttransplant cyclophosphamide. The receptors shown here come from a male patient between 55 and 70 years old who received an allogeneic stem cell transplant from an unrelated donor, was CMV-positive, and had no GVHD. A subset of T cells may come from the graft donor.

The genes are TRBV5-1 and TRBJ1-2; tentative D call: TRBD1 (5 bases). CDR1 is SGHRS, CDR2 YFSETQ, per germline. The CDR3 consists of 14 residues. V was trimmed by 0 bases and J by 3 bases, leaving 9 bases between them. In nucleotides, the CDR3 is TGCGCCAGCAGCTTGGCGGGAGGGGACTATGGCTACACCTTC. It specifies CASSLAGGDYGYTF.

The rearrangement uses TRBV7-9 and TRBJ2-1; D call uncertain. With 1 base removed from V and 7 bases from J, the gap between germline ends came to 14 bases. From germline, CDR1 is SEHNR and CDR2 FQNEAQ (reference sequence). This CDR3 has 15 amino acids. CDR3 sequence (DNA): TGTGCCAGCAGCTTAGTTAGCATCCGGAAAAATGAGCAGTTCTTC. Translating it yields CASSLVSIRKNEQFF. Complete variable domain (other parts from reference TRBV7-9 and TRBJ2-1): DTGVSQNPRHKITKRGQNVTFRCDPISEHNRLYWYRQTLGQGPEFLTYFQNEAQLEKSRLLSDRFSAERPKGSFSTLEIQRTEQGDSAMYLCASSLVSIRKNEQFFGPGTRLTVL.

This sequence joins TRBV29-1 and TRBJ1-1; no firm D call. V lost 4 bases, J lost 0 bases, and 12 bases lay in between. Germline values: CDR1 SQVTM, CDR2 ANQGSEA. The CDR3 sequence is 14 residues long. Here the CDR3 reads CSVVQDFMNTEAFF. CDR3 nucleotides: TGCAGCGTTGTTCAGGACTTCATGAACACTGAAGCTTTCTTT.

This clone was picked up a small number of times. The rearrangement uses TRBV5-1 and TRBJ2-1; the match to TRBD2 covers 12 bases. V shed 5 bases and J 8 bases; nucleotides not matched to a gene: 2. The CDR3 is 13 residues long. CDR1 and CDR2 (germline): SGHRS, YFSETQ. CDR3 bases: TGCGCCAGCAGGACTAGCGGGGGAGATGAGCAGTTCTTC. Residues: CASRTSGGDEQFF. Drawing the rest from reference TRBV5-1 and TRBJ2-1, the complete variable domain is KAGVTQTPRYLIKTRGQQVTLSCSPISGHRSVSWYQQTPGQGLQFLFEYFSETQRNKGNFPGRFSGRQFSNSRSEMNVSTLELGDSALYLCASRTSGGDEQFFGPGTRLTVL.

This clone has a single count. This rearrangement joins TRBV4-1 to TRBJ2-3, with 11 positions matching TRBD2. The germline gives CDR1 MGHRA, CDR2 YSYEKL. The CDR3 is 15 amino acids. J lost 5 bases, V lost 5 bases, and 6 bases had no gene match. The CDR3 reads CASSSNGLAGDTQYF. The CDR3 nucleotides read TGCGCCAGCAGCAGCAACGGACTAGCGGGAGATACGCAGTATTTT.

This clone has just a few counts. The gene calls are TRBV19 and TRBJ1-5; tentatively, D is TRBD1 (6 bases). V was clipped by 6 bases and J by 5 bases, with 23 bases between them. Germline values: CDR1 LNHDA, CDR2 SQIVND (reference sequence). The CDR3 extends over 17 amino acids. DNA of the CDR3: TGTGCCAGTAGACGGGGGGCGAATGTCGAGTGGGATCAGCCCCAGCATTTT. This codes for CASRRGANVEWDQPQHF. The full variable domain, with the rest looked up from reference TRBV19 and TRBJ1-5, is DGGITQSPKYLFRKEGQNVTLSCEQNLNHDAMYWYRQDPGQGLRLIYYSQIVNDFQKGDIAEGYSVSREKKESFPLTVTSAQKNPTAFYLCASRRGANVEWDQPQHFGDGTRLSIL.